This TCR beta chain was obtained from a study of CD8 T cells in ankylosing spondylitis. General observations from the study: Reportedly, matched ankylosing spondylitis synovial fluid was significantly enriched for disease-linked clones. Before this, some motif variants had been reported in reactive arthritis synovial fluid and blood. A TCR beta motif of fewer than ten highly homologous variants seemed to mark ankylosing spondylitis blood.

This clonotype showed up just a few times. The antigen is undetermined. TCRdb redid the calling of the 5' RACE reads with MiXCR, one entry per CDR3 protein. This sample has approximately 540,000 distinct CDR3 sequences, with roughly an eighth found just once. The CDR3 totals 19 residues. Germline loops: CDR1 LGHDT, CDR2 YNNKEL (reference sequence). J gave up 4 bases and V 0 bases, and 15 bases lay outside the gene matches. The sequenced sample was blood, either unsorted or a sorted T cell fraction (not recorded which). The rearrangement uses TRBV3-1 and TRBJ2-5, with TRBD1 identical over 9 bases. This TCR came from a male donor with ankylosing spondylitis. Written as DNA, the CDR3 is TGTGCCAGCAGCCAAGAGTTCGCCGAGGGCACAGGGGGCTTAGAGACCCAGTACTTC. This translates into CASSQEFAEGTGGLETQYF.